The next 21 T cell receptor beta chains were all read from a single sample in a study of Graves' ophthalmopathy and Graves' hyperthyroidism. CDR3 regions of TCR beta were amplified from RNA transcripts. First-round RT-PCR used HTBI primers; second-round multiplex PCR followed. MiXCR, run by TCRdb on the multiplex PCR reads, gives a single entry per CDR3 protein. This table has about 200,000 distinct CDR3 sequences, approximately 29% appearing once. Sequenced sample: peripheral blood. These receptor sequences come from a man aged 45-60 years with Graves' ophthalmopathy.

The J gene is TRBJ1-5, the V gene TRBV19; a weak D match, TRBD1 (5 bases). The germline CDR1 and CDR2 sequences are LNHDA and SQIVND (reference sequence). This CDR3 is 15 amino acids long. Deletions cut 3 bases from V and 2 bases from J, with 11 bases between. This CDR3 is CASSMGGVGNQPQHF. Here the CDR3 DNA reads TGTGCCAGTAGTATGGGGGGAGTTGGCAATCAGCCCCAGCATTTT.

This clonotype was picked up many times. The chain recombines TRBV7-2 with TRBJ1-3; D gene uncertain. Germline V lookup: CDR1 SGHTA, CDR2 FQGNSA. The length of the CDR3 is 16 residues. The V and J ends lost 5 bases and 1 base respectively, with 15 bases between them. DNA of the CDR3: TGTGCCAGCAGCACGCATAGTGACTGGTCTGGAAACACCATATATTTT. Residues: CASSTHSDWSGNTIYF.

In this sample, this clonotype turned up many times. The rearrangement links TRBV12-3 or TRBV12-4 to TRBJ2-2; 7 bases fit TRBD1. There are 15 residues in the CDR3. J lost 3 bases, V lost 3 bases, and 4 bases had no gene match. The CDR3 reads CASSFEGADTGELFF. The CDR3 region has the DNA TGTGCCAGCAGTTTTGAGGGGGCGGACACCGGGGAGCTGTTTTTT.

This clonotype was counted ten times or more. The CDR3 spells CASSSAGTSGSRKTQYF. In nucleotides, the CDR3 is TGTGCCAGCAGCTCCGCCGGGACTAGCGGGTCTAGGAAGACCCAGTACTTC. This sequence joins TRBV11-1 and TRBJ2-5; 12 nucleotides line up with TRBD2. The ends lost 4 bases at V and 6 bases at J; junction bases unmatched: 12. Germline CDR1 reads SGHAT; CDR2 reads FQDESV (reference sequence). The CDR3 totals 17 residues.

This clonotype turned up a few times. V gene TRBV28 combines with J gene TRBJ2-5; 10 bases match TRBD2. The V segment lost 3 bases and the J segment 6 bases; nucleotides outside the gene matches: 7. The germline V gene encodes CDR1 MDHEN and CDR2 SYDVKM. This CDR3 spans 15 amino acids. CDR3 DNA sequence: TGTGCCAGCAGTTTTGGAAGCGGGAGGGTCAAGACCCAGTACTTC. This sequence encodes CASSFGSGRVKTQYF.

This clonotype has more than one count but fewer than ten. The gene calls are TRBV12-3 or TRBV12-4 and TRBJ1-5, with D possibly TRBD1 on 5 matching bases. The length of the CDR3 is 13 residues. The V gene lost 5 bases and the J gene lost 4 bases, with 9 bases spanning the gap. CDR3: CASSTAGNQPQHF. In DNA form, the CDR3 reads TGTGCCAGCAGTACCGCAGGGAATCAGCCCCAGCATTTT.

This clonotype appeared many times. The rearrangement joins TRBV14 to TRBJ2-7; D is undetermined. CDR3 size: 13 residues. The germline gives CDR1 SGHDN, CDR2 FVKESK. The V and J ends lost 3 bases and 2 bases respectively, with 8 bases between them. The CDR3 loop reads CASSHDLTYEQYF. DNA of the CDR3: TGTGCCAGCAGCCACGACCTAACCTACGAGCAGTACTTC.

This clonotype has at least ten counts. The CDR3 region is CASSLGTIAYEQYF. CDR3 DNA: TGTGCCAGCAGCTTGGGGACTATCGCCTACGAGCAGTACTTC. This sequence joins TRBV11-2 and TRBJ2-7; 7 positions match TRBD2. V was pared by 3 bases and J by 2 bases, with 4 bases of the junction left unmatched. Germline V lookup: CDR1 SGHAT, CDR2 FQNNGV. The CDR3 contains 14 residues.

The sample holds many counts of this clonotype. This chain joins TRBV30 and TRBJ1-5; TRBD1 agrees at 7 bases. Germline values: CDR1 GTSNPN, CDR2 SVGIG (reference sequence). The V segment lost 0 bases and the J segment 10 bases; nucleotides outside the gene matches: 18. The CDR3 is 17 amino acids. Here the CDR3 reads CAWSVPPPRGAKGPQHF. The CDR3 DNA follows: TGTGCCTGGAGTGTACCCCCCCCCAGGGGGGCAAAAGGTCCCCAGCATTTT.

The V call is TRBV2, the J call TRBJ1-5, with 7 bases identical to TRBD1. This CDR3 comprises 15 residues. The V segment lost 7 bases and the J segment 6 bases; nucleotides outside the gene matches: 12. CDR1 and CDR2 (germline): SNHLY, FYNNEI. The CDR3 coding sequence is TGTGCCAGCAAAGAGTCAGGGACAGAGGGTCAGCCCCAGCATTTT. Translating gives CASKESGTEGQPQHF.

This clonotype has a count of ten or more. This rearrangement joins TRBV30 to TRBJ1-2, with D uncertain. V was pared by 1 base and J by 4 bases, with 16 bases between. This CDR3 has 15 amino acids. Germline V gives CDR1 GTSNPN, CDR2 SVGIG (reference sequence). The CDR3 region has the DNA TGTGCCTGGAGTGGTCAGGTTTTCACAACCTATGGCTACACCTTC. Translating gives CAWSGQVFTTYGYTF. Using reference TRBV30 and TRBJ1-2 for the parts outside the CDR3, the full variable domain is SQTIHQWPATLVQPVGSPLSLECTVEGTSNPNLYWYRQAAGRGLQLLFYSVGIGQISSEVPQNLSASRPQDRQFILSSKKLLLSDSGFYLCAWSGQVFTTYGYTFGSGTRLTVV.

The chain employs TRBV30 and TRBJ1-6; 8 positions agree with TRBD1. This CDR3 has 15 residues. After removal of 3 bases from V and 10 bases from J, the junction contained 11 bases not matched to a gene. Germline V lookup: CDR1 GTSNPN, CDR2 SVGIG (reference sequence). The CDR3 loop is CAWRNRGGNGSPLHF. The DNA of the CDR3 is TGTGCCTGGAGAAACAGGGGGGGGAACGGGTCACCCCTCCACTTT. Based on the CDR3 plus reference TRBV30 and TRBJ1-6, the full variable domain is SQTIHQWPATLVQPVGSPLSLECTVEGTSNPNLYWYRQAAGRGLQLLFYSVGIGQISSEVPQNLSASRPQDRQFILSSKKLLLSDSGFYLCAWRNRGGNGSPLHFGNGTRLTVT.

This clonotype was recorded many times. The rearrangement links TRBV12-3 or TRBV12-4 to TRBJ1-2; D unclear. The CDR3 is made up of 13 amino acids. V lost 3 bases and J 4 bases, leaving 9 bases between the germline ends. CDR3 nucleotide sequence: TGTGCCAGCAGTTTTGGACTTAGCTATGGCTACACCTTC. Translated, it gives CASSFGLSYGYTF.

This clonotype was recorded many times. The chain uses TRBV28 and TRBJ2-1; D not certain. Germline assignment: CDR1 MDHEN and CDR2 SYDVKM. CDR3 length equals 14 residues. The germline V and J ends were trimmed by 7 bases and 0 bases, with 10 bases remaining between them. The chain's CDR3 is CASKVGNSYNEQFF. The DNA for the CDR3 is TGTGCCAGCAAGGTAGGGAACTCCTACAATGAGCAGTTCTTC.

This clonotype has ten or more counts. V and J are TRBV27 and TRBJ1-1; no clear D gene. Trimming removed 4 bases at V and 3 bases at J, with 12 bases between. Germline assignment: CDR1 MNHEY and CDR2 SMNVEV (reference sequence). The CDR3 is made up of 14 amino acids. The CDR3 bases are TGTGCCAGCAGTTGGGCATCCACAGACACTGAAGCTTTCTTT. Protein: CASSWASTDTEAFF.

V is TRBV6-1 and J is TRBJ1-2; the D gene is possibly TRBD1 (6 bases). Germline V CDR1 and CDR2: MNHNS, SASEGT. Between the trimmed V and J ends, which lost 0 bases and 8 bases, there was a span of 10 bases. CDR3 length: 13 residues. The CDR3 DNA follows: TGTGCCAGCAGTGAAGCCAGGGGCGGGGGCTACACCTTC. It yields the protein CASSEARGGGYTF.

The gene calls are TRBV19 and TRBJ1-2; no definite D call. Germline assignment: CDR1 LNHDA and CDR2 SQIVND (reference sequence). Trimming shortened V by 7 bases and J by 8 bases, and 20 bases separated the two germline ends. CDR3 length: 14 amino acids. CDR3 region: CASNTAGGPRGYTF. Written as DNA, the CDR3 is TGTGCCAGTAATACCGCGGGTGGGCCCCGAGGCTACACCTTC.

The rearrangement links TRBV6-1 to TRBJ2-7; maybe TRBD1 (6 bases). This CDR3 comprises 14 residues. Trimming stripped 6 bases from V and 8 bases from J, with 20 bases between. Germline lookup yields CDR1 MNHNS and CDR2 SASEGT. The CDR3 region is CASRQTGYLRKQYF. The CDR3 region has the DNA TGTGCCAGCAGACAGACAGGTTACCTACGAAAGCAGTACTTC.

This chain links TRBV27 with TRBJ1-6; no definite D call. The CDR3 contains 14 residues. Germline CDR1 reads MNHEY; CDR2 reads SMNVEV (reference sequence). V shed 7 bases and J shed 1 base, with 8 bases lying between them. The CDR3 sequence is CASIPGSYNSPLHF. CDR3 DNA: TGTGCCAGCATCCCGGGTTCCTATAATTCACCCCTCCACTTT.

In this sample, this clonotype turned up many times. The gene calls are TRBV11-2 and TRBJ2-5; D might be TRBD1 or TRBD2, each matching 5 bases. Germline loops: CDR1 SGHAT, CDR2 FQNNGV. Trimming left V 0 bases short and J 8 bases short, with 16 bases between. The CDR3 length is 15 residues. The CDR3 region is CASSLDRGQASTQYF. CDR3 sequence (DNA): TGTGCCAGCAGCTTAGATCGGGGCCAAGCCTCCACCCAGTACTTC.

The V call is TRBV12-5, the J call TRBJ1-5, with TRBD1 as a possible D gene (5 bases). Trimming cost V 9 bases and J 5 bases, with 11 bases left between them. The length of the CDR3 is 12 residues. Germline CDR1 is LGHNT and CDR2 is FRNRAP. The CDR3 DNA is TGTGCTAGGGCCGACAGTCATCAGCCCCAGCATTTT. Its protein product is CARADSHQPQHF.